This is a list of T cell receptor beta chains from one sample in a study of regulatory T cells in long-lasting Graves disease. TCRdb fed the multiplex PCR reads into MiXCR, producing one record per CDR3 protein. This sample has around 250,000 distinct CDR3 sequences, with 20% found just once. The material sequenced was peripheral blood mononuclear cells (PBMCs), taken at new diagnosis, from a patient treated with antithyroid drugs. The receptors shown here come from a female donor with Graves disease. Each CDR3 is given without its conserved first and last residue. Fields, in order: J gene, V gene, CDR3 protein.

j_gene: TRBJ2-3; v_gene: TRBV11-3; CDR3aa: ASSSRIKRDTQY
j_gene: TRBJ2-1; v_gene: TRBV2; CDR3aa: ASSEIQREASYNEQF
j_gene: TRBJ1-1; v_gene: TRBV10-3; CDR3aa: AIRMGGNTEAF
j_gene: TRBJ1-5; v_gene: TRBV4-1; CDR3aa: ASSQEAPGNQPQH
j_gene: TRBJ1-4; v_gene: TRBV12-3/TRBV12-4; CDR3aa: ASSYSAFNEKLF
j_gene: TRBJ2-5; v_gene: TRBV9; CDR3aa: ASSAPPGETQY
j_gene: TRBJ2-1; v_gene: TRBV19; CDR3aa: ASSKLRGLSYNEQF
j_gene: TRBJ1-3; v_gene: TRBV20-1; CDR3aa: SARDTTGLHSSGNTIY
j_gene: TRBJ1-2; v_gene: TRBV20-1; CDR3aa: SANLFPLGYT
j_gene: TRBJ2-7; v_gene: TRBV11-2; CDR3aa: ASSFVAESYEQY
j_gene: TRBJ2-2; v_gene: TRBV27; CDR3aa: ASSLYGTGRSGELF
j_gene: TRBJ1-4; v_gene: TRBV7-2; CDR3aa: ASSPVENEKLF
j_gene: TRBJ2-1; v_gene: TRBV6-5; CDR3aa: ASSYIVDYNEQF
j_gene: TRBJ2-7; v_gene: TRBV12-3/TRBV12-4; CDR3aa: ASTGDREAYEQY
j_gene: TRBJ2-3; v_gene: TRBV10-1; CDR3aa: ASSLAGLADTQY
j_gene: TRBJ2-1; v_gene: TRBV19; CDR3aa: ASSNRISSYNEQF
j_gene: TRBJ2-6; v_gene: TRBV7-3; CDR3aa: ASSQTGTGISGANVLT
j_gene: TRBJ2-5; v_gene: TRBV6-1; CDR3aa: ASSERAVFQETQY
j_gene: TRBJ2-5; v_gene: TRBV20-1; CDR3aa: SAPTGSPGAQY
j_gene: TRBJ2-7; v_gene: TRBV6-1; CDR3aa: ASSEAGRGSEQY
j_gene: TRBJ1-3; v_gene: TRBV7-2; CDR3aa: ASSGQAKDTIY
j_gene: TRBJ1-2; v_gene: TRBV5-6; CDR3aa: ASSFGTENGYT
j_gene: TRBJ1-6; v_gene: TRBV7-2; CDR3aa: ASSLMSSPLH